A selection of T cell receptor beta chains follows, all from one sample in a study of T cells in Graves' hyperthyroidism and ophthalmopathy. Each CDR3 protein is one row after TCRdb ran MiXCR on the multiplex PCR reads. The repertoire includes roughly 380,000 distinct CDR3 sequences, approximately 14% of them detected once, and 8% to 13% sits in the top ten. Sequences were obtained from blood. The source of these receptors is a woman in her sixties or seventies with Graves' hyperthyroidism. Each CDR3 is given with its conserved first and last residue. A D gene is named only where the DNA matches it firmly. A row's size may be missing; if present it is once, few, many or a size class.

>.|TRBV7-9|TRBJ1-1|.
TGTGCCAGCGGCCTAGGAGGCAGTCGAGCTTTCTTT
CASGLGGSRAFF
>TRBD1|TRBV20-1|TRBJ2-5|many
TGCAGTGCTAGCCCCCCACAAGGGGGCAGAGGGGAGACCCAGTACTTC
CSASPPQGGRGETQYF
>.|TRBV9|TRBJ2-7|.
TGTGCCAGCAGCGTGGAGGACGGCTACGAGCAGTACTTC
CASSVEDGYEQYF
>.|TRBV20-1|TRBJ2-3|.
TGCAGTGCTAGCCCTAGCGCTAGCACAGATACGCAGTATTTT
CSASPSASTDTQYF
>.|TRBV2|TRBJ1-6|.
TGTGCCAGGAAGAGGGACGACACTCTTTCACCCCTCCACTTT
CARKRDDTLSPLHF
>TRBD1|TRBV29-1|TRBJ1-1|many
TGCAGCGTTGAAATTGCCGGACAGGGAGGAGGGAACACTGAAGCTTTCTTT
CSVEIAGQGGGNTEAFF
>.|TRBV5-1|TRBJ2-2|.
TGCGCCAGCAGTGTAGGTTTCACCGGGGAGCTGTTTTTT
CASSVGFTGELFF
>.|TRBV2|TRBJ1-1|.
TGTGCCAGCAGTGAGGGGGGGGGGTGGTCGAACACTGAAGCTTTCTTT
CASSEGGGWSNTEAFF
>.|TRBV7-9|TRBJ1-2|.
TGTGCCAGCAGCCGGGACGGGCCGTATGGCTACACCTTC
CASSRDGPYGYTF
>TRBD2|TRBV20-1|TRBJ2-7|many
TGCAGTGCTACTAGCGGCCACTCCTACGAGCAGTACTTC
CSATSGHSYEQYF
>TRBD2|TRBV7-9|TRBJ2-2|few
TGTGCCAGCAGTTGGACTAGCGGGACCGGGGAGCTGTTTTTT
CASSWTSGTGELFF
>TRBD2|TRBV6-2/TRBV6-3|TRBJ2-2|.
TGTGCCAGTAAGCGGGAGGGCGGGACCGGGGAGCTGTTTTTT
CASKREGGTGELFF
>.|TRBV5-1|TRBJ2-1|few
TGCGCCAGCAGCTTCGGCGGCCTCTACAATGAGCAGTTCTTC
CASSFGGLYNEQFF
>.|TRBV5-8|TRBJ1-1|many
TGTGCCAGCAGCTTGTTCGGTGCAGTCATGAACACTGAAGCTTTCTTT
CASSLFGAVMNTEAFF
>.|TRBV11-2|TRBJ2-1|few
TGTGCCAGCAGCGAACACCGGGGCCGGGAGCCTGAGCAGCTCTTC
CASSEHRGREPEQLF
>.|TRBV19|TRBJ2-7|.
TGTGCCAGTTCACGGACGGCGTCCGCCTACGAGCAGTACTTC
CASSRTASAYEQYF
>.|TRBV12-3/TRBV12-4|TRBJ2-2|many
TGTGCCAGCAGGGCCGGGGCACAGGCGCCCACCGGGGAGCTGTTTTTT
CASRAGAQAPTGELFF
>TRBD2|TRBV2|TRBJ2-3|many
TGTGCCAGCAGTGAACTAGCGGGAGGGAGCACAGATACGCAGTATTTT
CASSELAGGSTDTQYF
>.|TRBV3-1|TRBJ2-7|many
TGTGCCAGCACTCCCGGGGGCCACGAGCAGTACTTC
CASTPGGHEQYF
>TRBD1|TRBV10-3|TRBJ2-6|few
TGTGCCATCAGTGACGACAGGGTCTCTGGGGCCAACGTCCTGACTTTC
CAISDDRVSGANVLTF
>.|TRBV20-1|TRBJ2-7|few
TGCAGTGCTAGTAATTGGGCCGACGAGCAGTACTTC
CSASNWADEQYF
>TRBD2|TRBV11-2|TRBJ2-1|.
TGTGCCAGCAGCTTGTCATTCGGGACTAGCTCCTACGAGCAGTTCTTC
CASSLSFGTSSYEQFF
>.|TRBV5-1|TRBJ2-2|many
TGCGCCAGCAGCTTGGACGGGAGTTCGGACACCGGGGAGCTGTTTTTT
CASSLDGSSDTGELFF
>.|TRBV12-5|TRBJ2-1|many
TGTGCTAGTGGTTTCAAAGGTGGGGGGTCCTACAATGAGCAGTTCTTC
CASGFKGGGSYNEQFF
>.|TRBV29-1|TRBJ2-7|many
TGCAGCGTTGAATCCGGGATCAACGAGCAGTACTTC
CSVESGINEQYF
>.|TRBV6-2/TRBV6-3|TRBJ2-1|.
TGTGCCAGCCGGGCCAACAATGAGCAGTTCTTC
CASRANNEQFF
>TRBD2|TRBV4-3|TRBJ2-4|.
TGCGCCAGCAGCCATCTGGGACTAGCGGAAGTTGATGGCAAAAACATTCAGTACTTC
CASSHLGLAEVDGKNIQYF
>.|TRBV7-9|TRBJ2-2|.
TGTGCCAGCAGCTTGGACGGGTACACCGGGGAGCTGTTTTTT
CASSLDGYTGELFF
>TRBD2|TRBV12-3/TRBV12-4|TRBJ2-3|many
TGTGCCAGCGGATTACAGACTAGCGGGACAGATACGCAGTATTTT
CASGLQTSGTDTQYF
>.|TRBV19|TRBJ1-5|.
TGTGCCAGTGCCCGGGACGACAGGAATCAGCCCCAGCATTTT
CASARDDRNQPQHF
>.|TRBV19|TRBJ2-7|.
TGTACCAGTAGTCGTCAGCGGTCCTCCTACGAGCAGTACTTC
CTSSRQRSSYEQYF
>.|TRBV3-1|TRBJ1-5|many
TGTGCCAGCAGCCAAGTTCCAGATAGCAATCAGCCCCAGCATTTT
CASSQVPDSNQPQHF
>TRBD2|TRBV4-2|TRBJ2-2|few
TGTGCCAGCAGCCAACCGGGACTAGCGGGGAACACCGGGGAGCTGTTTTTT
CASSQPGLAGNTGELFF
>TRBD2|TRBV6-5|TRBJ2-5|.
TGTGCCAGCAGTTACCTAGGAACGGGAGGGCCACAAGAGACCCAGTACTTC
CASSYLGTGGPQETQYF
>.|TRBV9|TRBJ2-3|.
TGTGCCAGCAGCCCTCTAGCTCCGGGAATGGGCACAGATACGCAGTATTTT
CASSPLAPGMGTDTQYF
>.|TRBV6-2/TRBV6-3|TRBJ1-5|many
TGTGCCAGCAGCAAACATGGGGATAGCAATCAGCCCCAGCATTTT
CASSKHGDSNQPQHF
>.|TRBV6-2/TRBV6-3|TRBJ2-7|many
TGTGCCAGCAGCGACCCCGGCAGGGTAATCTACGAGCAGTACTTC
CASSDPGRVIYEQYF
>.|TRBV6-2/TRBV6-3|TRBJ2-1|many
TGTGCCAGCAGCGCCTCAGGGTTGGGCGAGCAGTTCTTC
CASSASGLGEQFF
>.|TRBV12-3/TRBV12-4|TRBJ1-1|.
TGTGCCAGCAGTTTATTTCACACTGGAGCTTTCTTT
CASSLFHTGAFF
>TRBD1|TRBV28|TRBJ1-2|many
TGTGCCAGCAGTTTGGACAGGCATGGCTACACCTTC
CASSLDRHGYTF
>TRBD1|TRBV28|TRBJ1-1|many
TGTGCCAGCAGAATGGGACAGAGCAACACTGAAGCTTTCTTT
CASRMGQSNTEAFF
>.|TRBV4-1|TRBJ1-1|few
TGCGCCAGCAGCCTCGATGACAGCTCCATGAACACTGAAGCTTTCTTT
CASSLDDSSMNTEAFF
>.|TRBV12-3/TRBV12-4|TRBJ2-7|many
TGTGCCAGCAGTTGGGAGGTGTCGACCTACGAGCAGTACTTC
CASSWEVSTYEQYF
>.|TRBV27|TRBJ1-1|.
TGTGCCAGCGGCTCCAAATCACGGATATCTGAAGCTTTCTTT
CASGSKSRISEAFF
>.|TRBV6-1|TRBJ2-6|few
TGTGCCAGCAGTTCGGCAGGGGCTGGGGCCAACGTCCTGACTTTC
CASSSAGAGANVLTF
>TRBD2|TRBV29-1|TRBJ2-1|many
TGCAGCGTTGGTAGACTAGCGGGAGGCTCCTCCTTGGAGTTCTTC
CSVGRLAGGSSLEFF
>.|TRBV14|TRBJ2-7|many
TGTGCCAGCAGCCAAAACAGGAATTCCTACGAGCAGTACTTC
CASSQNRNSYEQYF
>.|TRBV12-5|TRBJ1-4|many
TGTGCTAGTGGTGAGGGGGGTTTCGCAACTAATGAAAAACTGTTTTTT
CASGEGGFATNEKLFF
>TRBD1|TRBV19|TRBJ2-7|many
TGTGCCAGCTCACGGGGACAGGGGGCCTACGAGCAGTACTTC
CASSRGQGAYEQYF
>.|TRBV6-5|TRBJ2-7|many
TGTGCCAGCAGTTACTCGTCTAGATGGACCGCCTACGAGCAGTACTTC
CASSYSSRWTAYEQYF
>TRBD2|TRBV5-1|TRBJ2-7|.
TGCGCCAGCAGCCTTACCAGGCTAGCGGGAGCTGGGCAGTACTTC
CASSLTRLAGAGQYF
>TRBD1|TRBV5-1|TRBJ2-3|.
TGCGCCAGCAGCTCACAGGGACAGGGGAGCACAGATACGCAGTATTTT
CASSSQGQGSTDTQYF
>.|TRBV10-3|TRBJ1-1|many
TGTGCCATCAGTGTGGGGGGAGAGAACACTGAAGCTTTCTTT
CAISVGGENTEAFF
>.|TRBV20-1|TRBJ1-3|many
TGCAGTGCTAGTCGAGGAGACACCATATATTTT
CSASRGDTIYF
>.|TRBV27|TRBJ2-7|few
TGTGCCAGCAGGGCAGGGTACGAGCAGTACTTC
CASRAGYEQYF
>TRBD2|TRBV7-9|TRBJ2-3|.
TGTGCCAGCAGCACCTCTAGCGGGAGGGGTTCCTTGGATACGCAGTATTTT
CASSTSSGRGSLDTQYF
>TRBD1|TRBV11-2|TRBJ2-7|many
TGTGCCAGCGCTTTTCAAGCAGGGGGCCCGAGCTCCTACGAGCAGTACTTC
CASAFQAGGPSSYEQYF
>.|TRBV18|TRBJ2-5|few
TGTGCCAGCTCACCATCCCAGCAAGAGACCCAGTACTTC
CASSPSQQETQYF
>.|TRBV7-8|TRBJ1-1|.
TGTGCCAGCAGCTTAGCTTCGGGAGGGGGCACTGAAGCTTTCTTT
CASSLASGGGTEAFF
>TRBD2|TRBV11-3|TRBJ2-2|.
TGTGCCAGCAGCCAAGACGTAGCGGGAGGAAGGGCCGGGGAGCTGTTTTTT
CASSQDVAGGRAGELFF